The 18 T cell receptor beta chains below were found in one sample sequenced in a study of regulatory T cells in long-lasting Graves disease. iRepertoire HTBI primers and Arm-PCR of CDR3 regions built TCR beta libraries. MiXCR, applied by TCRdb to the multiplex PCR reads, yields one record per CDR3 protein. The sample records 440,000 or so distinct CDR3 sequences, about 15% being singletons. Time point denoted: newly diagnosed GD, antithyroid drugs for less than 3 months. From PBMCs, RNA was extracted and then used to make the TCR library. These same records also appear under a second study, on T cells in Graves' hyperthyroidism and ophthalmopathy.

The sequenced sample was peripheral blood mononuclear cells (PBMCs), obtained at new diagnosis, from a patient treated with antithyroid drugs. The receptor source for this set is a young woman with Graves disease.

About this clonotype: Just one base apart from a much larger clone, this may be a read error. The chain joins TRBV6-2 or TRBV6-3 to TRBJ2-1, with 8 bases matching TRBD2. Germline lookup yields CDR1 MNHEY and CDR2 SVGEGT. After removal of 5 bases from V and 12 bases from J, the junction contained 15 bases not matched to a gene. CDR3 length: 15 residues. This chain's CDR3 is CASSHSGTGGFRQFF. In nucleotides, the CDR3 is TGTGCCAGCAGTCATAGCGGGACTGGCGGGTTCCGGCAGTTCTTC.

This clonotype was observed at least ten times. The rearrangement uses TRBV29-1 and TRBJ1-4; a weak D match, TRBD1 (6 bases). This CDR3 has 12 amino acids. Germline loops: CDR1 SQVTM, CDR2 ANQGSEA. Trimming cost V 4 bases and J 6 bases, with 9 bases left between them. CDR3 DNA: TGCAGCGTTGCCAGGGGCGATGAAAAACTGTTTTTT. Amino acid sequence: CSVARGDEKLFF.

This clonotype was seen at least ten times. V is TRBV12-3 or TRBV12-4 and J is TRBJ2-6, with a weak D call TRBD2 (6 bases). V lost 8 bases, J lost 4 bases, and 12 bases lay in between. This CDR3 region has 14 residues. CDR3 nucleotide sequence: TGTGCCAGCCTTGGGGAGGCCGGGGCCAACGTCCTGACTTTC. It translates to CASLGEAGANVLTF.

A few counts support this clonotype. The chain uses TRBV6-1 and TRBJ2-7, with 10 nucleotides matching TRBD2. V shed 6 bases, J shed 2 bases, and the junction held 13 bases outside the gene matches. The CDR3 totals 17 residues. The V gene's germline CDR1 is MNHNS and CDR2 SASEGT. The CDR3 coding sequence is TGTGCCAGCAGCCCAACGGGGGGACTAGCGAGAACCTACGAGCAGTACTTC. Translation: CASSPTGGLARTYEQYF.

This clonotype appeared once. This rearrangement joins TRBV12-3 or TRBV12-4 to TRBJ1-2; no firm D call. Trimming removed 6 bases from V and 8 bases from J, with 16 bases in between. The CDR3 loop spans 13 amino acids. CDR3 protein: CASSQRHLQGYTF. CDR3 in DNA: TGTGCCAGCAGCCAGCGGCACTTGCAGGGCTACACCTTC.

This chain links TRBV4-1 with TRBJ2-2; D is unresolved. CDR1 is MGHRA, CDR2 YSYEKL, per germline. The CDR3 is made up of 16 amino acids. Trimming took 4 bases from V and 0 from J, leaving 12 bases between them. As DNA, the CDR3 is TGCGCCAGCAGCCCCTCTCCTATCGCGAACACCGGGGAGCTGTTTTTT. The encoded protein is CASSPSPIANTGELFF.

This clonotype occurred many times. The V gene is TRBV20-1, the J gene TRBJ1-4; 10 bases match TRBD1. CDR1 DFQATT and CDR2 SNEGSKA come from the germline V gene (reference sequence). This CDR3 contains 15 residues. Trimming removed 6 bases from V and 0 bases from J; junction bases left unmatched: 4. The CDR3 DNA sequence: TGCAGTGCGACAGGGGGCCGCGCAACTAATGAAAAACTGTTTTTT. Protein product: CSATGGRATNEKLFF.

This clonotype was recorded a few times. V and J are TRBV14 and TRBJ2-3; perhaps TRBD2 as D (5 bases). V was shortened by 1 base and J by 11 bases, with 16 bases between the two germline ends. The CDR3 contains 14 residues. Germline V gene data show CDR1 as SGHDN and CDR2 as FVKESK. The CDR3 protein is CASSQGTGGIGQYF. Written as DNA, the CDR3 is TGTGCCAGCAGCCAAGGGACCGGAGGCATAGGGCAGTATTTT. Looking up the rest from reference TRBV14 and TRBJ2-3 gives the full variable domain: EAGVTQFPSHSVIEKGQTVTLRCDPISGHDNLYWYRRVMGKEIKFLLHFVKESKQDESGMPNNRFLAERTGGTYSTLKVQPAELEDSGVYFCASSQGTGGIGQYFGPGTRLTVL.

This clonotype was found many times. The genes are TRBV27 and TRBJ2-3; 7 bases line up with TRBD1. J gave up 4 bases and V 3 bases, and 7 bases lay outside the gene matches. The CDR3 is 15 amino acids. Per germline, CDR1 MNHEY and CDR2 SMNVEV (reference sequence). The CDR3 coding sequence is TGTGCCAGCAGTTTCGGGCAGGGGGTTCCAGATACGCAGTATTTT. Translating it yields CASSFGQGVPDTQYF.

The chain recombines TRBV19 with TRBJ2-2, with 9 nucleotides matching TRBD1. CDR3 length equals 15 residues. V trimming: 10 bases; J trimming: 6 bases; junction bases outside the gene matches: 12. Germline V gives CDR1 LNHDA, CDR2 SQIVND (reference sequence). The CDR3 nucleotides read TGTGCCACTACCGCCGGTAGGACAGGGGCCGGGGAGCTGTTTTTT. This sequence encodes CATTAGRTGAGELFF.

This clonotype was observed at least ten times. The chain has TRBV20-1 and TRBJ2-7, with D unresolved. Germline loops: CDR1 DFQATT, CDR2 SNEGSKA (reference sequence). The V and J ends lost 2 bases and 5 bases respectively, with 4 bases between them. CDR3 length: 10 residues. CDR3 loop: CSARRDEQYF. The CDR3, as DNA: TGCAGTGCTAGACGGGACGAGCAGTACTTC.

CDR3 in amino acids: CASSRQEVETQYF. CDR3 in DNA: TGTGCCAGCAGCCGCCAAGAAGTAGAGACCCAGTACTTC. The chain is built from TRBV7-9 and TRBJ2-5; D is unclear. The germline V gene encodes CDR1 SEHNR and CDR2 FQNEAQ (reference sequence). There are 13 residues in the CDR3. The germline V and J ends were trimmed by 5 bases and 4 bases, with 11 bases remaining between them.

This clonotype was found many times. The V call is TRBV5-6, the J call TRBJ1-2; tentative D call: TRBD1 (6 bases). The CDR3 runs 14 residues. The germline V gene has CDR1 SGHDT and CDR2 YYEEEE. The V end was cut by 0 bases, the J end by 13 bases, with 19 bases between. Here the CDR3 DNA reads TGTGCCAGCAGCTTGGGGGGGGACACCGGAGACTCCACCTTC. It encodes CASSLGGDTGDSTF.

This clonotype has a count of ten or more. This chain joins TRBV2 and TRBJ2-7, with 7 bases aligning to TRBD2. J lost 5 bases, V lost 0 bases, and 4 bases had no gene match. From germline, CDR1 is SNHLY and CDR2 FYNNEI. This CDR3 has 14 residues. The DNA of the CDR3 is TGTGCCAGCAGTGAAGCGGGACTAATCCACGAGCAGTACTTC. This translates into CASSEAGLIHEQYF. Full variable domain (missing parts from reference TRBV2 and TRBJ2-7): EPEVTQTPSHQVTQMGQEVILRCVPISNHLYFYWYRQILGQKVEFLVSFYNNEISEKSEIFDDQFSVERPDGSNFTLKIRSTKLEDSAMYFCASSEAGLIHEQYFGPGTRLTVT.

In DNA form, the CDR3 reads TGTGCCAGTAGTATGCTAGCGGGACGCAATGAGCAGTTCTTC. It codes for CASSMLAGRNEQFF. V and J are TRBV19 and TRBJ2-1; 9 positions agree with TRBD2. V was clipped by 3 bases and J by 6 bases; unmatched bases: 3. The CDR3 extends over 14 amino acids. CDR1 is LNHDA and CDR2 is SQIVND in the germline V gene (reference sequence). Drawing the rest from reference TRBV19 and TRBJ2-1, the complete variable domain is DGGITQSPKYLFRKEGQNVTLSCEQNLNHDAMYWYRQDPGQGLRLIYYSQIVNDFQKGDIAEGYSVSREKKESFPLTVTSAQKNPTAFYLCASSMLAGRNEQFFGPGTRLTVL.

This clonotype was detected ten times or more. The V call is TRBV6-1, the J call TRBJ2-5, with 8 bases matching TRBD2. The germline V gene encodes CDR1 MNHNS and CDR2 SASEGT. The CDR3 consists of 15 residues. V shed 1 base, J shed 4 bases, and the junction held 5 bases outside the gene matches. The CDR3 nucleotides are TGTGCCAGCAGTGAAGAAGACGGGGGGGTAGAGACCCAGTACTTC. Residues: CASSEEDGGVETQYF.

This clonotype was counted ten times or more. The V call is TRBV12-3 or TRBV12-4, the J call TRBJ2-3; 11 nucleotides line up with TRBD2. With V trimmed by 6 bases and J by 4 bases, 6 bases remained unmatched. The CDR3 is 15 residues long. The CDR3 loop reads CASRPKLAGADTQYF. CDR3 coding DNA: TGTGCCAGCAGACCTAAACTAGCGGGGGCAGATACGCAGTATTTT.

The V call is TRBV27, the J call TRBJ2-5; unclear D gene. The ends were cut back, 6 bases at V and 5 bases at J, with 13 bases in the middle. Looked up from germline, CDR1 is MNHEY and CDR2 is SMNVEV (reference sequence). The CDR3 has 13 residues. The CDR3 sequence is CASRPWAGETQYF. The DNA for the CDR3 is TGTGCCAGCAGACCTTGGGCTGGGGAGACCCAGTACTTC.